These 21 T cell receptor beta chains share one sample of origin, sequenced in a study of shared clonotypes between healthy human individuals. Profiled with immunoSEQ multiplex PCR; TCRdb holds only in-frame clones, not every one. The sample records some 2.4 million clones, over 85% being singletons. Sequenced input: naive CD4+ T cells from PBMCs. The subset is: CD45RA+ positively selected. The receptor set was obtained from a man aged 18 to 35 in good health. Some clones in this sample may be carry-over from other donors' samples.

The chain couples TRBV25-1 to TRBJ2-2; D is unclear. V lost 1 base and J lost 0, with 9 bases in between. The CDR3 totals 16 residues. Per the germline V gene, CDR1 is MGHDK and CDR2 is SYGVNS. The CDR3 DNA follows: TGTGCCAGCAGTGAATCTGGCGGATCGAACACCGGGGAGCTGTTTTTT. Amino acids: CASSESGGSNTGELFF.

V usage is TRBV28 and J usage is TRBJ2-1; 13 nucleotides match TRBD2. The trim removed 3 bases at V and 8 bases at J, leaving 22 bases unmatched. This CDR3 spans 21 amino acids. Per germline, CDR1 MDHEN and CDR2 SYDVKM. CDR3 sequence reads: CASSFRGSVVWGTSGIYEQFF. The DNA for the CDR3 is TGTGCCAGCAGTTTCCGTGGTTCCGTGGTGTGGGGGACTAGCGGGATCTATGAGCAGTTCTTC.

The rearrangement joins TRBV10-3 to TRBJ2-5, with 8 bases lining up with TRBD1. The V gene end was trimmed by 5 bases and the J gene end by 4 bases; junction bases not matched to a gene: 6. The CDR3 has 14 residues. Germline loops: CDR1 ENHRY, CDR2 SYGVKD. DNA of the CDR3: TGTGCCATCAGTAGACAGGGGCAGGGAGAGACCCAGTACTTC. Translation: CAISRQGQGETQYF.

The V call is TRBV30, the J call TRBJ2-7, with D tentatively TRBD1 or TRBD2 (5 bases each). The CDR3 extends over 13 amino acids. Germline assignment: CDR1 GTSNPN and CDR2 SVGIG (reference sequence). Trimming left V 0 bases short and J 6 bases short, with 12 bases between. The CDR3 bases are TGTGCCTGGAGTGTTAGGGACCGCGCCGAGCAGTACTTC. Protein sequence: CAWSVRDRAEQYF.

This clone has just one count. This chain links TRBV30 with TRBJ1-5; D is possibly TRBD1 (6 bases). V lost 3 bases to trimming and J lost 6 bases, with 15 bases between them. The CDR3 consists of 14 residues. Germline V gene data show CDR1 as GTSNPN and CDR2 as SVGIG (reference sequence). The CDR3 is CAWREAGAGQPQHF. CDR3 DNA: TGTGCCTGGAGGGAGGCAGGGGCTGGTCAGCCCCAGCATTTT.

CDR3 protein: CASSRSQGALNEKLFF. The CDR3 bases are TGTGCCAGCAGCCGAAGCCAGGGGGCCCTCAATGAAAAACTGTTTTTT. The V and J genes are TRBV7-9 and TRBJ1-4; 8 nucleotides agree with TRBD1. V shed 5 bases, J shed 5 bases, and the junction held 10 bases outside the gene matches. CDR1 SEHNR and CDR2 FQNEAQ come from the germline V gene (reference sequence). The CDR3 has 16 residues.

The V and J genes are TRBV18 and TRBJ1-1, with a possible D match to TRBD1 (6 bases). V was trimmed by 4 bases and J by 4 bases, leaving 16 bases between them. The CDR3 covers 15 residues. Germline CDR1 is KGHSH and CDR2 is LQKENI. The CDR3: CASSQHRVGGTEAFF. The CDR3 coding sequence is TGTGCCAGCTCACAACACAGGGTGGGCGGCACTGAAGCTTTCTTT.

V usage is TRBV5-4 and J usage is TRBJ2-4, with 9 positions matching TRBD2. The V gene's germline CDR1 is SGHNT and CDR2 YYREEE (reference sequence). The CDR3 loop spans 16 amino acids. V dropped 4 bases and J dropped 6; count of bases not matched to a gene: 11. The CDR3 nucleotides read TGTGCCAGCAGCGTTGGGGCGGGAGGGCCGGGAAACATTCAGTACTTC. Translation: CASSVGAGGPGNIQYF.

The rearrangement links TRBV7-2 to TRBJ2-7, with D perhaps matching TRBD2 (5 bases). Germline values: CDR1 SGHTA, CDR2 FQGNSA. The germline V and J ends were trimmed by 1 base and 4 bases, with 11 bases remaining between them. This CDR3 has 14 residues. CDR3 sequence (DNA): TGTGCCAGCAGCTTAGAGACTATTAAGTACGAGCAGTACTTC. It yields the protein CASSLETIKYEQYF.

The V and J genes are TRBV28 and TRBJ1-2; 9 bases map to TRBD1. The V gene's germline CDR1 is MDHEN and CDR2 SYDVKM. J gave up 8 bases and V 6 bases, and 7 bases lay outside the gene matches. The CDR3 runs to 13 residues. This CDR3 reads CASSLQGAGGYTF. In DNA form, the CDR3 reads TGTGCCAGCAGCCTACAGGGGGCGGGAGGCTACACCTTC.

The rearrangement joins TRBV14 to TRBJ1-5, with a tentative D call TRBD1 (5 bases). V lost 4 bases, J lost 7 bases, and 8 bases lay in between. The CDR3 is 12 amino acids. The germline gives CDR1 SGHDN, CDR2 FVKESK. The CDR3 reads CASSLGGQPQHF. The CDR3 bases are TGTGCCAGCAGCCTGGGGGGGCAGCCCCAGCATTTT.

About this clone: The same CDR3 can be traced to other DNA sequences in this sample. The chain joins TRBV9 to TRBJ2-7, with 11 positions matching TRBD2. Germline trimming cut 3 bases from V and 0 bases from J; bases unmatched to any gene: 5. CDR1 is SGDLS, CDR2 YYNGEE, per germline. The length of the CDR3 is 16 residues. The CDR3 nucleotides read TGTGCCAGCAGCGCAACCGGGACTAGCGGCTCCTACGAGCAGTACTTC. Its protein product is CASSATGTSGSYEQYF.

V is TRBV23-1 and J is TRBJ2-5; 9 nucleotides align to TRBD1. TRBV23-1 is placed among ORFs of uncertain function. CDR3 size: 15 residues. Trimming cost V 3 bases and J 5 bases; bases outside gene matches: 7. The CDR3: CASSHGTGQSETQYF. CDR3 nucleotide sequence: TGCGCCAGCAGTCATGGGACAGGGCAGTCGGAGACCCAGTACTTC.

The chain is built from TRBV7-3 and TRBJ2-7; 12 bases are a match to TRBD2. Trimming cost V 5 bases and J 6 bases; bases outside gene matches: 5. Germline V CDR1 and CDR2: SGHTA, FQGTGA. There are 14 residues in the CDR3. CDR3 sequence (DNA): TGTGCCAGCAGCGCCCAACTAGCGGGAGGCGAGCAGTACTTC. Its translation: CASSAQLAGGEQYF.

The chain carries TRBV4-1 and TRBJ1-3; 9 bases agree with TRBD1. The CDR3 is 16 amino acids. The V gene's germline CDR1 is MGHRA and CDR2 YSYEKL. Trimming cost V 4 bases and J 7 bases; bases outside gene matches: 11. The CDR3: CASSRLKDRGVNTIYF. The CDR3 DNA follows: TGCGCCAGCAGCCGGTTGAAGGACAGGGGAGTCAACACCATATATTTT.

The chain links TRBV7-2 to TRBJ2-5; D is perhaps TRBD2 (6 bases). The CDR3 runs 14 residues. The V end was cut by 6 bases, the J end by 5 bases, with 16 bases between. The germline CDR1 and CDR2 sequences are SGHTA and FQGNSA. The CDR3 loop is CASRPTGGSETQYF. As DNA, the CDR3 is TGTGCCAGCAGGCCCACTGGAGGGTCCGAGACCCAGTACTTC.

J is TRBJ1-3 and V is TRBV2; D uncertain. This CDR3 spans 14 amino acids. CDR1 is SNHLY, CDR2 FYNNEI, per germline. Trimming shortened V by 6 bases and J by 5 bases, and 14 bases separated the two germline ends. The CDR3 sequence: CASSVVQARNTIYF. CDR3 nucleotide sequence: TGTGCCAGCAGCGTAGTCCAGGCTCGAAACACCATATATTTT.

Remarks on this clone: In the same sample, other DNA sequences code for this CDR3. This sequence joins TRBV28 and TRBJ1-2, with D unresolved. Looked up from germline, CDR1 is MDHEN and CDR2 is SYDVKM. V was shortened by 1 base and J by 4 bases, with 4 bases between the two germline ends. The CDR3 sequence is 12 residues long. The CDR3 loop reads CASSLSVYGYTF. Here the CDR3 DNA reads TGTGCCAGCAGTTTATCTGTCTATGGCTACACCTTC.

With regard to this clone: Other DNA sequences in this specimen translate into the identical CDR3. V usage is TRBV11-3 and J usage is TRBJ2-7; D not certain. Germline V lookup: CDR1 SGHNT, CDR2 YENEEA. This CDR3 region has 13 residues. The ends were cut back, 5 bases at V and 3 bases at J, with 11 bases in the middle. The CDR3 region has the DNA TGTGCCAGCAGCCCCCCGGCAAGCTACGAGCAGTACTTC. Protein: CASSPPASYEQYF.

V usage is TRBV5-4 and J usage is TRBJ2-3; TRBD2 matches 12 bases. The CDR3 has 18 residues. J lost 2 bases, V lost 4 bases, and 11 bases had no gene match. The germline V gene has CDR1 SGHNT and CDR2 YYREEE (reference sequence). The CDR3 DNA follows: TGTGCCAGCAGCATGTTAGGACTAGCGGGATGGACCACAGATACGCAGTATTTT. Its protein product is CASSMLGLAGWTTDTQYF.

The chain is built from TRBV14 and TRBJ2-5; possibly TRBD1 or TRBD2 for D (5 bases each). The germline V and J ends were trimmed by 5 bases and 3 bases, with 16 bases remaining between them. From germline, CDR1 is SGHDN and CDR2 FVKESK. This CDR3 region has 15 residues. CDR3 coding DNA: TGTGCCAGCAGCAAGATTTTTGGGACGAAAGAGACCCAGTACTTC. Residues: CASSKIFGTKETQYF.